What follows are 26 T cell receptor beta chains derived from one specimen sequenced in a study of blood T cell repertoires in COVID-19. TCRdb's table, derived via immunoSEQ multiplex PCR, lists solely in-frame clones and lacks some. The data show 75,000 to 100,000 clones, with 80% to 90% seen just once and 15% to 20% held by the top ten. Sequencing used peripheral blood. Source of these receptors: a human donor in a cohort sampled during active COVID-19.

This clone appeared a few times. V is TRBV7-9 and J is TRBJ1-2; a weak D match, TRBD1 (5 bases). Deletions cut 5 bases from V and 3 bases from J, with 16 bases between. Germline V CDR1 and CDR2: SEHNR, FQNEAQ (reference sequence). The CDR3 length is 15 residues. The CDR3 here is CASSLPTGGYYGYTF. DNA for the CDR3: TGTGCCAGCAGCCTACCGACTGGGGGGTACTATGGCTACACCTTC.

The rearrangement links TRBV11-2 to TRBJ2-7, with 7 bases fitting TRBD2. This CDR3 spans 13 amino acids. J gave up 6 bases and V 0 bases, and 2 bases lay outside the gene matches. Germline V lookup: CDR1 SGHAT, CDR2 FQNNGV. The CDR3 reads CASSLEASGEQYF. The CDR3 DNA is TGTGCCAGCAGCTTAGAGGCTAGCGGCGAGCAGTACTTC.

This clone was picked up one time. V and J are TRBV29-1 and TRBJ2-1; D is unresolved. The germline V and J ends were trimmed by 2 bases and 8 bases, with 10 bases remaining between them. The CDR3 has 12 amino acids. The germline gives CDR1 SQVTM, CDR2 ANQGSEA. CDR3 DNA: TGCAGCGTTGAATACACAAGCGATGAGCAGTTCTTC. Amino acid sequence: CSVEYTSDEQFF.

The chain couples TRBV6-5 to TRBJ1-2; D remains unclear. CDR1 MNHEY and CDR2 SVGAGI come from the germline V gene. CDR3 length equals 11 residues. V was shortened by 7 bases and J by 4 bases, with 7 bases between the two germline ends. CDR3 residues: CASTGGYGYTF. The CDR3 region has the DNA TGTGCCAGCACGGGAGGCTATGGCTACACCTTC.

This clone appeared many times. The V call is TRBV19, the J call TRBJ1-2; D is perhaps TRBD1 (6 bases). Germline values: CDR1 LNHDA, CDR2 SQIVND (reference sequence). CDR3 length: 14 amino acids. The V end was cut by 4 bases, the J end by 2 bases, with 11 bases between. CDR3 nucleotide sequence: TGTGCCAGTAGTAGGAGCAGGGGAAACTATGGCTACACCTTC. Translated, it gives CASSRSRGNYGYTF.

In nucleotides, the CDR3 is TGTGCCAGCAGCGTAGAATATTCAGCAGGCGAGCAGTACTTC. Amino acids: CASSVEYSAGEQYF. V usage is TRBV9 and J usage is TRBJ2-7; no reliable D call. CDR1 is SGDLS and CDR2 is YYNGEE in the germline V gene. With 0 bases removed from V and 6 bases from J, the gap between germline ends came to 13 bases. This CDR3 region has 14 residues.

The chain is built from TRBV1 and TRBJ2-7; the table gives TRBD2 as D, unverified against the DNA. TRBV1 is a listed pseudogene. The CDR3 extends over 17 amino acids. The CDR3 nucleotides read TGCACCAGCAGCCAAGATTGGAGTCCACTCAAGTCCTACGAGCAGTACTTC. Translating it yields CTSSQDWSPLKSYEQYF.

The chain combines TRBV3-1 (or the pseudogene TRBV3-2) with TRBJ1-2; D unclear. The germline V gene encodes CDR1 LGHDT and CDR2 YNNKEL (reference sequence). With 0 bases removed from V and 7 bases from J, the gap between germline ends came to 6 bases. The CDR3 covers 12 residues. The CDR3 spells CASSQEPVGYTF. Written as DNA, the CDR3 is TGTGCCAGCAGCCAAGAGCCAGTTGGCTACACCTTC.

CDR3 amino acids: CASSQSREETQYF. In DNA form, the CDR3 reads TGCGCCAGCAGCCAATCCCGGGAAGAGACCCAGTACTTC. The chain recombines TRBV4-3 with TRBJ2-5; D gene unclear. Trimming stripped 2 bases from V and 3 bases from J, with 7 bases between. From germline, CDR1 is LGHNA and CDR2 YSLEER. The CDR3 totals 13 residues.

The genes are TRBV19 and TRBJ2-2, with D unclear. The CDR3 spans 13 residues. V dropped 11 bases and J dropped 0 bases, with 10 bases sitting between them. Germline loops: CDR1 LNHDA, CDR2 SQIVND (reference sequence). The DNA for the CDR3 is TGTGCCCTCCTTATCGCGAACACCGGGGAGCTGTTTTTT. It translates to CALLIANTGELFF.

The chain carries TRBV4-1 and TRBJ1-5; unclear D gene. CDR3 length: 14 residues. Deletions cut 4 bases from V and 6 bases from J, with 13 bases between. CDR1 is MGHRA and CDR2 is YSYEKL in the germline V gene. The CDR3: CASSPHGVGQPQHF. In nucleotides, the CDR3 is TGCGCCAGCAGCCCCCACGGAGTCGGTCAGCCCCAGCATTTT.

The V and J genes are TRBV9 and TRBJ1-3; D remains unclear. V lost 3 bases and J lost 0, with 4 bases in between. CDR3 length: 13 amino acids. The germline CDR1 and CDR2 sequences are SGDLS and YYNGEE. This CDR3 is CASSAPSGNTIYF. The CDR3 DNA reads TGTGCCAGCAGCGCTCCCTCTGGAAACACCATATATTTT.

As DNA, the CDR3 is TGTGCCAGCAGCTCTGTAAGGTCACAGGGGGCCGCGACTTTCTTT. Its translation: CASSSVRSQGAATFF. The rearrangement uses TRBV11-2 and TRBJ1-1; TRBD1 matches at 9 bases. V gave up 4 bases and J gave up 12 bases; unmatched junction bases: 15. The CDR3 is 15 residues long. Per germline, CDR1 SGHAT and CDR2 FQNNGV. The variable domain in full, with the rest retrieved from reference TRBV11-2 and TRBJ1-1, is EAGVAQSPRYKIIEKRQSVAFWCNPISGHATLYWYQQILGQGPKLLIQFQNNGVVDDSQLPKDRFSAERLKGVDSTLKIQPAKLEDSAVYLCASSSVRSQGAATFFGQGTRLTVV.

The chain joins TRBV7-2 to TRBJ1-5; D gene unclear. The germline V gene encodes CDR1 SGHTA and CDR2 FQGNSA. Trimming took off 3 bases at V and 3 bases at J, with 6 bases between the two ends. The CDR3 spans 13 residues. CDR3 sequence: CASSFRDNQPQHF. DNA of the CDR3: TGTGCCAGCAGCTTCCGGGACAATCAGCCCCAGCATTTT.

J is TRBJ2-5 and V is TRBV28; D might be TRBD1 (6 bases). The CDR3 is 16 amino acids. Germline CDR1 and CDR2: MDHEN and SYDVKM. V dropped 1 base and J dropped 0 bases, with 12 bases sitting between them. The CDR3 spells CASSLFSGQNQETQYF. The CDR3 DNA sequence: TGTGCCAGCAGTTTATTTAGTGGACAGAACCAAGAGACCCAGTACTTC.

This chain uses TRBV6-6 with TRBJ2-7; 7 bases map to TRBD2. Trimming at V came to 8 bases and at J to 0 bases, leaving 13 bases not matched to a gene. Germline V gene lookup returns CDR1 MNHNY and CDR2 SVGAGI (reference sequence). The CDR3 sequence is 16 residues long. The CDR3 sequence: CASSRGLAAPSYEQYF. CDR3 nucleotide sequence: TGTGCCAGCTCCCGAGGTCTAGCGGCACCCTCCTACGAGCAGTACTTC.

The table lists this clone with a few counts. This chain joins TRBV7-3 and TRBJ2-2; the match to TRBD2 covers 9 bases. Germline assignment: CDR1 SGHTA and CDR2 FQGTGA. Trimming took 10 bases from V and 2 from J; bases not matched to a gene: 5. The CDR3 is made up of 14 amino acids. The CDR3: CATSTSGNTGELFF. The CDR3 DNA reads TGTGCCACCTCGACTAGCGGAAACACCGGGGAGCTGTTTTTT.

The chain employs TRBV5-1 and TRBJ2-7; TRBD1 aligns across 9 bases. Germline loops: CDR1 SGHRS, CDR2 YFSETQ. This CDR3 region has 15 residues. V lost 0 bases, J lost 3 bases, and 4 bases stayed unmatched. The CDR3 DNA sequence: TGCGCCAGCAGCTTGGCCAGGACAGGGGACTACGAGCAGTACTTC. It specifies CASSLARTGDYEQYF.

CDR3 coding DNA: TGTGCCAGCAGCTTGCCGACTAGCGGGGGGAGCACAGATACGCAGTATTTT. Encoded protein: CASSLPTSGGSTDTQYF. V usage is TRBV7-9 and J usage is TRBJ2-3; 13 bases fit TRBD2. The CDR3 is made up of 17 amino acids. Germline trimming cut 3 bases from V and 0 bases from J; bases unmatched to any gene: 3. Germline V gene lookup returns CDR1 SEHNR and CDR2 FQNEAQ (reference sequence). Full variable domain (missing parts from reference TRBV7-9 and TRBJ2-3): DTGVSQNPRHKITKRGQNVTFRCDPISEHNRLYWYRQTLGQGPEFLTYFQNEAQLEKSRLLSDRFSAERPKGSFSTLEIQRTEQGDSAMYLCASSLPTSGGSTDTQYFGPGTRLTVL.

Only a few counts were recorded for this clone. This rearrangement joins TRBV18 to TRBJ2-2, with D perhaps TRBD1 (6 bases). Germline CDR1 KGHSH, CDR2 LQKENI. V was clipped by 3 bases and J by 0 bases, with 11 bases between them. The CDR3 spans 16 residues. CDR3 in DNA: TGTGCCAGCTCACCGCAGGGGCCGACGAACACCGGGGAGCTGTTTTTT. Translated: CASSPQGPTNTGELFF.

The J gene is TRBJ2-7, the V gene TRBV7-8; 12 positions match TRBD1. The J segment lost 5 bases and the V segment lost 1 base, leaving 3 bases of the junction unmatched. From germline, CDR1 is SGHVS and CDR2 FQNEAQ. The CDR3 has 15 amino acids. In DNA form, the CDR3 reads TGTGCCAGCAGCTTAGAAGGGACAGGGGGCGACGAGCAGTACTTC. Residues: CASSLEGTGGDEQYF.

The chain combines TRBV7-2 with TRBJ2-3; tentatively, D is TRBD1 (5 bases). V lost 7 bases to trimming and J lost 8 bases, with 19 bases between them. The CDR3 length is 14 residues. The germline gives CDR1 SGHTA, CDR2 FQGNSA. In DNA form, the CDR3 reads TGTGCCAGCACCCCCTCGCGACAGACGGGTACGCAGTATTTT. It encodes CASTPSRQTGTQYF.

This clone appeared a single time. This rearrangement joins TRBV7-2 to TRBJ1-2, with D tentatively TRBD1 (6 bases). Germline V gene data show CDR1 as SGHTA and CDR2 as FQGNSA. V was pared by 1 base and J by 4 bases, with 13 bases between. This CDR3 contains 15 residues. Here the CDR3 reads CASSLVSGGRYGYTF. CDR3 coding DNA: TGTGCCAGCAGCTTAGTCTCGGGGGGGCGCTATGGCTACACCTTC.

This chain uses TRBV18 with TRBJ1-1; D not resolved. V lost 3 bases, J lost 3 bases, and 5 bases lay in between. Germline-derived CDR1 and CDR2 are KGHSH and LQKENI. CDR3 length: 12 residues. The CDR3 here is CASSPADTEAFF. In nucleotides, the CDR3 is TGTGCCAGCTCACCGGCGGACACTGAAGCTTTCTTT.

The chain has TRBV2 and TRBJ1-3; D not resolved. This CDR3 region has 12 residues. The germline V gene has CDR1 SNHLY and CDR2 FYNNEI. V was cut by 6 bases and J by 0 bases, with 3 bases left in between. CDR3 sequence reads: CASSNSGNTIYF. Here the CDR3 DNA reads TGTGCCAGCAGCAACTCTGGAAACACCATATATTTT.

The count of this clone is one. The chain uses TRBV12-5 and TRBJ2-1, with D unresolved. The CDR3 has 13 residues. CDR1 and CDR2 from the germline V gene are LGHNT and FRNRAP. Trimming took off 3 bases at V and 10 bases at J, with 13 bases between the two ends. CDR3 nucleotides: TGTGCTAGTGGTTTTTATGGCAACAGCGAGCAGTTCTTC. This sequence encodes CASGFYGNSEQFF.